The entry below describes one TCR beta chain. The data belong to a study of CD8+CD57+ T cells in acquired aplastic anemia. Genomic DNA served as template for TCR beta VDJ and CDR3 profiling. A single record per CDR3 protein comes from TCRdb applying MiXCR to the reads. The sample records approximately 200,000 distinct CDR3 sequences, about 59% being singletons. This clonotype originated in a human donor in good health. The sample taken for sequencing was sorted CD4+, CD8+, or CD8+CD57+ T cells (not recorded which) from PBMCs.

This chain's CDR3 is CASRRDRGDTGELFF. In DNA, the CDR3 is TGTGCCAGCAGAAGGGACAGGGGCGACACCGGGGAGCTGTTTTTT. The genes are TRBV12-3 or TRBV12-4 and TRBJ2-2; 10 nucleotides line up with TRBD1. The CDR3 extends over 15 amino acids. After removal of 6 bases from V and 3 bases from J, the junction contained 4 bases not matched to a gene.